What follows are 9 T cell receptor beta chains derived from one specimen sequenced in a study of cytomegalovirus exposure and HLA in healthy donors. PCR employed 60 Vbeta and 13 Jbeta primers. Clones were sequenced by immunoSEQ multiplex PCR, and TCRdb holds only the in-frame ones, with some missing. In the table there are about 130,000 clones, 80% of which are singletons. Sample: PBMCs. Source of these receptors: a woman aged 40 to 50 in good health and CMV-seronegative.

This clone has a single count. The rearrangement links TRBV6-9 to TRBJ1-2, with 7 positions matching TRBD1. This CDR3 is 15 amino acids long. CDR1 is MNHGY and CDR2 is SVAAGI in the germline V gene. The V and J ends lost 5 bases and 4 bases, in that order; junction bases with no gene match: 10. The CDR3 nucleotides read TGTGCCAGCAGTCCCCCCGACAGGGTTATCTATGGCTACACCTTC. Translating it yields CASSPPDRVIYGYTF.

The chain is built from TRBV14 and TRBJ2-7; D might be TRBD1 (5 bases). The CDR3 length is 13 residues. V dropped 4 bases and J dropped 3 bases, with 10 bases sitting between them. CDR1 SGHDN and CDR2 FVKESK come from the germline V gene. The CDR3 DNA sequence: TGTGCCAGCAGCCGTGGACATTTCTACGAGCAGTACTTC. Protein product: CASSRGHFYEQYF.

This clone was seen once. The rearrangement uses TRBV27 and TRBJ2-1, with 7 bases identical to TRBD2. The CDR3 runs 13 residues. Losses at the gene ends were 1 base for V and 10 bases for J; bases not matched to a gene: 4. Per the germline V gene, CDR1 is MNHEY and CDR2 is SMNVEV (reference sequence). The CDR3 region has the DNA TGTGCCAGCAGTTTATTTGCGGGGGACGAGCAGTTCTTC. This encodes CASSLFAGDEQFF.

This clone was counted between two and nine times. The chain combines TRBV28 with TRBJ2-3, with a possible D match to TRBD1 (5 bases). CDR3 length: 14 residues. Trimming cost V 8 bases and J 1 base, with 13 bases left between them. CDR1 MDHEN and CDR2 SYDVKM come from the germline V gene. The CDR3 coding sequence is TGTGCCAGCGGGGCTACCGTCGGCACAGATACGCAGTATTTT. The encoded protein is CASGATVGTDTQYF.

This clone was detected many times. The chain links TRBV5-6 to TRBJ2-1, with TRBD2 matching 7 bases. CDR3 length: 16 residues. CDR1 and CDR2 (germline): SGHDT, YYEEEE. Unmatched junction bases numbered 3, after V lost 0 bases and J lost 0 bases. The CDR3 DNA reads TGTGCCAGCAGCTTGGATGGCGGGAGCTCCTACAATGAGCAGTTCTTC. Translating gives CASSLDGGSSYNEQFF.

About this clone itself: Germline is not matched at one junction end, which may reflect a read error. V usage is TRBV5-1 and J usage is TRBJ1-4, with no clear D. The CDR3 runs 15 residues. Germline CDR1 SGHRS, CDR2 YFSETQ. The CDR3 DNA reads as TGCCCCAGCAGCCACTACACTCCGGCACGTGAAAAACTGTTTTTT. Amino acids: CPSSHYTPAREKLFF.

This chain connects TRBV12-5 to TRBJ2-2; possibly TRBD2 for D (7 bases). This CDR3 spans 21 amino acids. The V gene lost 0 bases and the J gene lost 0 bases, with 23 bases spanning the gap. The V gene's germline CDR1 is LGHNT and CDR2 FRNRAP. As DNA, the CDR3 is TGTGCTAGTGGTTTGGTACTTGGGGGTGGGGGGGCCGAATCGAACACCGGGGAGCTGTTTTTT. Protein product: CASGLVLGGGGAESNTGELFF.

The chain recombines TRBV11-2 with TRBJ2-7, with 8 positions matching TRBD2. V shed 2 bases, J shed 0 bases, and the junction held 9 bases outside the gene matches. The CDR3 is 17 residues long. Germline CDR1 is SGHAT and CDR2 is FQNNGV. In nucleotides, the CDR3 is TGTGCCAGCAGCTTATCTGTTAGTAGCGGGAACTCCTACGAGCAGTACTTC. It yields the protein CASSLSVSSGNSYEQYF.

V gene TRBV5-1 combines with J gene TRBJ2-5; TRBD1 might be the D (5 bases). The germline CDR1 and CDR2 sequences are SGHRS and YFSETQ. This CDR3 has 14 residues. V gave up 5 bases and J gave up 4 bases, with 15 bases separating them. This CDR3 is CASSSQGIIETQYF. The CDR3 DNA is TGCGCCAGCAGTAGCCAGGGAATAATAGAGACCCAGTACTTC.